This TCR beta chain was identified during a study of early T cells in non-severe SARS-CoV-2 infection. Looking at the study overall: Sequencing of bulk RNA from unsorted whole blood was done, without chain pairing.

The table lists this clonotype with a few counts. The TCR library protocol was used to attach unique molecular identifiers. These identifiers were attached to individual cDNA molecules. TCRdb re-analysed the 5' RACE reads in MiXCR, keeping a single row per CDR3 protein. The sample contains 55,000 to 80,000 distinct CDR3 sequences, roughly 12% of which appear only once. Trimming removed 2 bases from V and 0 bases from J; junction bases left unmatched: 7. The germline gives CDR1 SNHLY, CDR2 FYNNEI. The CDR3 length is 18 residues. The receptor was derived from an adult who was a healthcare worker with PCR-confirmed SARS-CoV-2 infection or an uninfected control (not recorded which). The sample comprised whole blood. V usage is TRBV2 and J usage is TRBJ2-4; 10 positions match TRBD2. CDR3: CASSEFPSGGVAKNIQYF. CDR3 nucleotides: TGTGCCAGCAGTGAATTCCCTAGCGGGGGAGTAGCCAAAAACATTCAGTACTTC.